This T cell receptor (beta chain) appears in the sequencing data of a study of early T cells in non-severe SARS-CoV-2 infection. TCRdb re-derived calls from the 5' RACE reads in MiXCR, one entry per CDR3 protein. The table has 50,000 to 60,000 distinct CDR3 sequences, approximately 10% seen once. Source: whole blood, taken at baseline. The clonotype was recovered from an adult who was a healthcare worker with PCR-confirmed SARS-CoV-2 infection or an uninfected control (not recorded which).

The CDR3, as DNA: TGCAGTGCGACCAGGGGTCCCGTACCCGCTCACTCCGGTGAAAAACTGTTTTTT. The encoded protein is CSATRGPVPAHSGEKLFF. The V and J genes are TRBV20-1 and TRBJ1-4, with D possibly matching TRBD1 (6 bases). The germline V and J ends were trimmed by 6 bases and 7 bases, with 30 bases remaining between them. CDR1 and CDR2 from the germline V gene are DFQATT and SNEGSKA (reference sequence). This CDR3 is 18 amino acids long.